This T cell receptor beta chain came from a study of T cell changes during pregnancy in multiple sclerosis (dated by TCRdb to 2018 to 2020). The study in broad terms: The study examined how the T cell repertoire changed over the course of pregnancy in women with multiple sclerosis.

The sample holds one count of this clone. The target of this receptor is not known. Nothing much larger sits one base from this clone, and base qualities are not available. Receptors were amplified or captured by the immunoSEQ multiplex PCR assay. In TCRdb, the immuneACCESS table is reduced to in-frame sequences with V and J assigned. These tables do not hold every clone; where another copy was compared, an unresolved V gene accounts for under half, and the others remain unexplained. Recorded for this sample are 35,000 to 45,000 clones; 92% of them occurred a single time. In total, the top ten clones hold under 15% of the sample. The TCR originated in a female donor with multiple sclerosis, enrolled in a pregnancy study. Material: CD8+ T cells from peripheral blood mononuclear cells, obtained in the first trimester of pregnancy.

The nucleotide sequence is TGTGCCAGCAGCTTACTAGCGAGCTCCTACAATGAGCAGTTCTTC. It encodes CASSLLASSYNEQFF. The rearranged chain carries TRBV9 and TRBJ2-1; 7 of the junction bases match TRBD2. Taken from the germline V gene, the CDR1 and CDR2 loops are SGDLS and YYNGEE. The V end gives up 4 bases and the J end 0 bases, leaving 4 bases in the junction not matched to a gene. The CDR3, cysteine through phenylalanine, is 15 amino acids long. Of all the DNA, just the CDR3 is kept, 45 bases in frame from base 1.